The rows below give T cell receptor beta chains drawn from one sample of a study of OX40 agonist ivuxolimab in advanced cancers. Sequencing used immunoSEQ multiplex PCR; TCRdb keeps in-frame clones, though not all of them. The data hold fewer than 90,000 clones, with approximately 83% observed a single time. This specimen was CD4+ or CD8+ T cells sorted from blood, taken in a trial of the OX40 agonist ivuxolimab. These receptors all come from an adult with an advanced solid tumor such as melanoma, head and neck, liver or kidney cancer. Both conserved end residues are part of each CDR3. The D gene is left open where the match is weak. Clone size, where shown, is once, few, many, or a class for clones that have expanded.

J	length	D	size	V	DNA	CDR3
TRBJ1-1	17	-	-	TRBV9	TGTGCCAGCAGCGTAGTGGTGCTGCAGGACCGGAACACTGAAGCTTTCTTT	CASSVVVLQDRNTEAFF
TRBJ1-1	14	TRBD1	-	TRBV27	TGTGCCAGCAGAAGGACAGGGCGAGACACTGAAGCTTTCTTT	CASRRTGRDTEAFF
TRBJ2-3	13	-	few	TRBV4-2	TGTGCCAGCAGCCAAGATCGGGAAGATACGCAGTATTTT	CASSQDREDTQYF
TRBJ1-6	15	-	-	TRBV18	TGTGCCAGCTCACCCCAGGGAACGGGGAATTCACCCCTCCACTTT	CASSPQGTGNSPLHF
TRBJ1-5	13	-	-	TRBV6-1	TGTGCCAGCAGTGGTCAGACCAATCAGCCCCAGCATTTT	CASSGQTNQPQHF
TRBJ2-5	11	-	-	TRBV7-3	TGTGCGGAGGACGTGGAAGAGACCCAGTACTTC	CAEDVEETQYF
TRBJ1-1	14	-	-	TRBV6-6	TGTGCCAGCAGTTCGGGCAGGGGAAACACTGAAGCTTTCTTT	CASSSGRGNTEAFF
TRBJ1-6	15	-	-	TRBV7-2	TGTGCCAGCAGCCCGATCCCCACGACACTCGACCCCCTCCACTTT	CASSPIPTTLDPLHF
TRBJ2-1	19	TRBD1	-	TRBV11-3	TGTGCCAGCAGCTTAGGTTGGGCCACCGGGACAGGGGACTACAATGAGCAGTTCTTC	CASSLGWATGTGDYNEQFF
TRBJ1-2	14	TRBD1	-	TRBV9	TGTGCCAGCAGCGTAGCACAGGGGGCGGGTGGCTACACCTTC	CASSVAQGAGGYTF
TRBJ2-1	16	-	-	TRBV7-2	TGTGCCAGCACCTTAAGGGGGGGTAAAGGGAACAATGAGCAGTTCTTC	CASTLRGGKGNNEQFF
TRBJ1-1	13	-	-	TRBV5-1	TGCGCCAGCAGCCCCGACCCGAACACTGAAGCTTTCTTT	CASSPDPNTEAFF
TRBJ2-3	15	-	-	TRBV7-9	TGTGCCAGCAGCTTGGTGGTACTCCCCACAGATACGCAGTATTTT	CASSLVVLPTDTQYF
TRBJ2-2	17	TRBD1	few	TRBV7-3	TGTGCCAGCAGCTTAGATCCGGGACAGGGAGACACCGGGGAGCTGTTTTTT	CASSLDPGQGDTGELFF
TRBJ2-3	14	TRBD1	-	TRBV7-9	TGTGCCAGCAGCTTATTACAGGGGAAGGGTACGCAGTATTTT	CASSLLQGKGTQYF
TRBJ2-1	18	TRBD2	-	TRBV7-2	TGTGCCAGCAGCTTAGAATCTCGCGGGAGCCCCTCCTACAATGAGCAGTTCTTC	CASSLESRGSPSYNEQFF
TRBJ1-2	16	-	-	TRBV7-2	TGTGCCAGCAGCCCATACTTAACGACAGGAGAAGGTGGCTACACCTTC	CASSPYLTTGEGGYTF
TRBJ2-5	15	TRBD2	-	TRBV15	TGTGCCACCAGCAGAGGGACTAGCGGACCCGAGACCCAGTACTTC	CATSRGTSGPETQYF
TRBJ1-1	11	-	-	TRBV6-6	TGTGCCAGCAGTCCGTACACTGAAGCTTTCTTT	CASSPYTEAFF
TRBJ1-5	13	-	once	TRBV9	TGTGCCAGCAGCTGGGGACGGGATCAGCCCCAGCATTTT	CASSWGRDQPQHF
TRBJ1-6	17	-	-	TRBV7-8	TGTGCCAGCAGCCCGACGCTAGGGGTGTTGGGTAATTCACCCCTCCACTTT	CASSPTLGVLGNSPLHF
TRBJ1-1	13	-	-	TRBV6-5	TGTGCCAGCAGTCCGGACCCACACCGGGGAGCTTTCTTT	CASSPDPHRGAFF
TRBJ2-3	14	-	-	TRBV7-2	TGTGCCAGCAGCTTAGTACACCTCTCAGATACGCAGTATTTT	CASSLVHLSDTQYF
TRBJ1-3	11	-	-	TRBV19	TGTGCCAGTAGTCCGGGAAACACCATATATTTT	CASSPGNTIYF
TRBJ1-5	14	TRBD1	few	TRBV5-1	TGCGCCAGCAGCGGGACAGGGGGCGATCAGCCCCAGCATTTT	CASSGTGGDQPQHF
TRBJ2-7	13	TRBD1	-	TRBV25-1	TGTGCCAGCAGAAGGACAGGGGGCTACGAGCAGTACTTC	CASRRTGGYEQYF
TRBJ2-7	14	TRBD1	-	TRBV6-5	TGTGCCAGCAATTACGGTCAGGGGGCCTACGAGCAGTACTTC	CASNYGQGAYEQYF
TRBJ1-3	17	TRBD1	-	TRBV11-2	TGTGCCAGCAGCTCTACCTCCGGGACAGAGTCTGGAAACACCATATATTTT	CASSSTSGTESGNTIYF
TRBJ1-2	15	-	-	TRBV10-3	TGTGCCAGCAGTTACTCGGGGGCCATAAACTATGGCTACACCTTC	CASSYSGAINYGYTF
TRBJ1-2	12	-	once	TRBV6-5	TGTGCCAGCAGTTGGGACCTTTCTGGCTACACCTTC	CASSWDLSGYTF
TRBJ1-5	15	-	-	TRBV15	TGTGCCACCAGCAGAGATCCAGGATTCAATCAGCCCCAGCATTTT	CATSRDPGFNQPQHF
TRBJ2-7	15	-	-	TRBV5-4	TGTGCCAGCAGCCCGAAGGACGGTGTTGGGCACGAGCAGTACTTC	CASSPKDGVGHEQYF
TRBJ1-2	19	TRBD1	once	TRBV4-1	TGCGCCAGCAGCCTTCTGGCCGGGGGGACAGGGAGTCCCATATATGGCTACACCTTC	CASSLLAGGTGSPIYGYTF
TRBJ2-1	15	TRBD2	once	TRBV9	TGTGCCAGCAGCGTATCTAGCGGGAGAGGTGCTGAGCAGTTCTTC	CASSVSSGRGAEQFF
TRBJ1-2	18	TRBD1	-	TRBV4-3	TGCGCCAGCAGCCAAACAACCGGGACAGGGGATTATGGCTATGGCTACACCTTC	CASSQTTGTGDYGYGYTF
TRBJ2-7	14	-	-	TRBV5-1	TGCGCCAGCAGCTTGGAGACAGCCGCCTACGAGCAGTACTTC	CASSLETAAYEQYF
TRBJ2-3	13	-	once	TRBV9	TGTGCCAGCAAGGGGAGTGGGGGGGATACGCAGTATTTT	CASKGSGGDTQYF
TRBJ1-1	15	TRBD1	-	TRBV7-9	TGTGCCAGCAGCTCCCACAGGGGTGAGAACACTGAAGCTTTCTTT	CASSSHRGENTEAFF
TRBJ1-1	14	-	-	TRBV7-2	TGTGCCAGCAGCCCAGGCCCCCTGAACACTGAAGCTTTCTTT	CASSPGPLNTEAFF
TRBJ1-1	12	-	-	TRBV4-3	TGCGCCAGCAGCCAAGATAGTGGTGAAGCTTTCTTT	CASSQDSGEAFF
TRBJ1-1	13	-	-	TRBV6-6	TGTGCCAGCAGCCGGGATATTAACACTGAAGCTTTCTTT	CASSRDINTEAFF
TRBJ2-7	11	-	-	TRBV7-7	TGTGCCAGCAGGGTGGCGCTCGAGCAGTACTTC	CASRVALEQYF
TRBJ2-1	17	TRBD2	few	TRBV5-1	TGCGCCAGCAGCTTTTTGAGCGGGGGTTCACCCTACAATGAGCAGTTCTTC	CASSFLSGGSPYNEQFF
TRBJ2-1	14	-	-	TRBV29-1	TGCAGCGTCGAGGATGGGGTTTTTCTGAATGAGCAGTTCTTC	CSVEDGVFLNEQFF